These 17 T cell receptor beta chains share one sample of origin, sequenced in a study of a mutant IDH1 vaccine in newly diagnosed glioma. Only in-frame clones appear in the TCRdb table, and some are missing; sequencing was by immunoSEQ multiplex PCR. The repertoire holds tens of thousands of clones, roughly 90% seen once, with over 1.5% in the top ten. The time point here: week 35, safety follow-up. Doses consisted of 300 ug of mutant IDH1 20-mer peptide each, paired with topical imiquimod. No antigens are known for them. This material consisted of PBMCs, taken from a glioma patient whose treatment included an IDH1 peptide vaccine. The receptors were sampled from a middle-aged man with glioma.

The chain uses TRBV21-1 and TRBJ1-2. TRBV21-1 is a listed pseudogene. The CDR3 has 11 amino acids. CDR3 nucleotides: TGTGCCAGCAGCTCGCCGGGTGGCTACACCTTC. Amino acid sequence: CASSSPGGYTF.

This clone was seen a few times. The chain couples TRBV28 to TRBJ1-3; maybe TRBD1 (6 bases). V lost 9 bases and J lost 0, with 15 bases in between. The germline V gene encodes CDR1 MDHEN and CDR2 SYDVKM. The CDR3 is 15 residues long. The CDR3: CASWGGPISGNTIYF. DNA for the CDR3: TGTGCCAGTTGGGGGGGGCCCATCTCTGGAAACACCATATATTTT.

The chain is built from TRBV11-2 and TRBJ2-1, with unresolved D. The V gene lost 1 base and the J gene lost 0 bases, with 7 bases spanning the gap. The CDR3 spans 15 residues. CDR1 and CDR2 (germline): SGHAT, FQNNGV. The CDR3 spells CASSLASASYNEQFF. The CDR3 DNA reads TGTGCCAGCAGCTTAGCGAGCGCCTCCTACAATGAGCAGTTCTTC. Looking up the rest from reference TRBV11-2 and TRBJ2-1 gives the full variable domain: EAGVAQSPRYKIIEKRQSVAFWCNPISGHATLYWYQQILGQGPKLLIQFQNNGVVDDSQLPKDRFSAERLKGVDSTLKIQPAKLEDSAVYLCASSLASASYNEQFFGPGTRLTVL.

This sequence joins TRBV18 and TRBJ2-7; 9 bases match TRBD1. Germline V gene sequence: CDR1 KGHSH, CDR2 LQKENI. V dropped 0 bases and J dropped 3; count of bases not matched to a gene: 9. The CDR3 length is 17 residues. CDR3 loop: CASSPPVGQGKVYEQYF. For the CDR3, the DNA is TGTGCCAGCTCACCACCCGTGGGACAGGGTAAAGTCTACGAGCAGTACTTC.

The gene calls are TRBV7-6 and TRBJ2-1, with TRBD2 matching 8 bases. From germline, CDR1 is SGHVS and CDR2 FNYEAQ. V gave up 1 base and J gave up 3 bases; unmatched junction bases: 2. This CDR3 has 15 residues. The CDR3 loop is CASSLVTSGYNEQFF. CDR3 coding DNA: TGTGCCAGCAGCTTAGTTACTAGCGGCTACAATGAGCAGTTCTTC.

The CDR3 DNA follows: TGTGCCAGTAGTGATAGCGGGGGGCCCTACGAGCAGTACTTC. This gives the protein CASSDSGGPYEQYF. V usage is TRBV19 and J usage is TRBJ2-7, with TRBD2 identical over 10 bases. The CDR3 totals 14 residues. Trimming cost V 5 bases and J 2 bases; bases outside gene matches: 3. Per germline, CDR1 LNHDA and CDR2 SQIVND (reference sequence). The full variable domain, rest sourced from reference TRBV19 and TRBJ2-7, is DGGITQSPKYLFRKEGQNVTLSCEQNLNHDAMYWYRQDPGQGLRLIYYSQIVNDFQKGDIAEGYSVSREKKESFPLTVTSAQKNPTAFYLCASSDSGGPYEQYFGPGTRLTVT.

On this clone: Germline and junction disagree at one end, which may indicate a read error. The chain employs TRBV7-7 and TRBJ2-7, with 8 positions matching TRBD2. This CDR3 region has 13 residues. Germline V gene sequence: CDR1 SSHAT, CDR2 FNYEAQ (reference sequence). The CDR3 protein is CASSRDGGGEQYF. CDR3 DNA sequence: TGTGCTAGCAGCCGGGACGGGGGGGGCGAGCAGTACTTC.

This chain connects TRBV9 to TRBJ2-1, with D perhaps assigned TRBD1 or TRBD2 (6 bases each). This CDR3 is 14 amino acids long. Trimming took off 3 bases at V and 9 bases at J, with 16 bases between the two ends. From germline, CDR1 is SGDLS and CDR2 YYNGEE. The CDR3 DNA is TGTGCCAGCAGCGCCATACTAGAGGGGGGTGAGCAGTTCTTC. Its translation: CASSAILEGGEQFF.

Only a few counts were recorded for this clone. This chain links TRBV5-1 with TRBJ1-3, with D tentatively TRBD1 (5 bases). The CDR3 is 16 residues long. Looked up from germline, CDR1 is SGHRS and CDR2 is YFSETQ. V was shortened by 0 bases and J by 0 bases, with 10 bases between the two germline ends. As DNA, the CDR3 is TGCGCCAGCAGCTTGGCCTTTGGGGCCTCTGGAAACACCATATATTTT. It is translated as CASSLAFGASGNTIYF.

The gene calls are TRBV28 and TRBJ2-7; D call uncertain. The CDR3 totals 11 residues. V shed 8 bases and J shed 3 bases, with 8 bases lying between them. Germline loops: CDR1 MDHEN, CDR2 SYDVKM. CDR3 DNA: TGTGCCAGCGGGCGATTCTACGAGCAGTACTTC. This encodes CASGRFYEQYF.

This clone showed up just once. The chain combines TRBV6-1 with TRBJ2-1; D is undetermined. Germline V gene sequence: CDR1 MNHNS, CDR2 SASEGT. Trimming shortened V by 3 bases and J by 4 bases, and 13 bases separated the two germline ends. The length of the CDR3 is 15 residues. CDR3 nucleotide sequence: TGTGCCAGCAGTGAGGCGCTTGGCAGGTACAATGAGCAGTTCTTC. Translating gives CASSEALGRYNEQFF.

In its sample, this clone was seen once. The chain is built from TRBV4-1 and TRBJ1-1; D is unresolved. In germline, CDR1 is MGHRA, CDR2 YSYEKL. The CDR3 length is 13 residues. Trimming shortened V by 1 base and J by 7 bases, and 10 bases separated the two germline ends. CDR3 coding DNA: TGCGCCAGCAGCCAAGTTGGCTGGGGTGAAGCTTTCTTT. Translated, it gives CASSQVGWGEAFF.

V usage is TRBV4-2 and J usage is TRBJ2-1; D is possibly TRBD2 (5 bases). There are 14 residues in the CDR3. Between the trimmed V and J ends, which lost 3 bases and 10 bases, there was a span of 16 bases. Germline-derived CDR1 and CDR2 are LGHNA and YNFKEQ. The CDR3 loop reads CASSQDPSIAEQFF. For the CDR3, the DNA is TGTGCCAGCAGCCAGGACCCTAGCATCGCGGAGCAGTTCTTC.

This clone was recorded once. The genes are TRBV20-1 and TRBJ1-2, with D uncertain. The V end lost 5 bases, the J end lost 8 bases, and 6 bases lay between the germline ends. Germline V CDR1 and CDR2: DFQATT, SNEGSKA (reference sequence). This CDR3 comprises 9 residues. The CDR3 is CSAVGGYTF. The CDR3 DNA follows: TGCAGTGCTGTCGGAGGCTACACCTTC.

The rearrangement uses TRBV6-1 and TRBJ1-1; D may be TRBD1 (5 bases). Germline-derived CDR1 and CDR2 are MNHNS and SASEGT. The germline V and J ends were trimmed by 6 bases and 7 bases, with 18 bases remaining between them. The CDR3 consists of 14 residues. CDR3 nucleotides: TGTGCCAGCAGAGATTACAGGACGGGCGGTGAAGCTTTCTTT. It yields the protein CASRDYRTGGEAFF.

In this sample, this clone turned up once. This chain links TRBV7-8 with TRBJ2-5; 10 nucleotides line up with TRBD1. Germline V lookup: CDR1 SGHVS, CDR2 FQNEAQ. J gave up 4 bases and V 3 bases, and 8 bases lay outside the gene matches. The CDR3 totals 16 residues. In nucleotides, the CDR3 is TGTGCCAGCAGCTTCGCCGGGACAGGGGTAGGAGAGACCCAGTACTTC. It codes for CASSFAGTGVGETQYF.

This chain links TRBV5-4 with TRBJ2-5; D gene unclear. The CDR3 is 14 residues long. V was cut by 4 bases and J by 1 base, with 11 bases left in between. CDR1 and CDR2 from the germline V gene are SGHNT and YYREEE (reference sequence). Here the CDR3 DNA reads TGTGCCAGCAGCCTTGTCGGGTCCCAAGAGACCCAGTACTTC. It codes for CASSLVGSQETQYF.